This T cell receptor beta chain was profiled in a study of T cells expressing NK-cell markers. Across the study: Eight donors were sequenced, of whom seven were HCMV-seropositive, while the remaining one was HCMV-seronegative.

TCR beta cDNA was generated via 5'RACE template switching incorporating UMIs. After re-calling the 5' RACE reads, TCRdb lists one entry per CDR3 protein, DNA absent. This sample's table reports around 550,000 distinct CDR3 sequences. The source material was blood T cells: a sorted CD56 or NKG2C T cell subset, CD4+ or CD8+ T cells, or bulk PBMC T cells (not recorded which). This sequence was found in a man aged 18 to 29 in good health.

The CDR3 region is CASSLLATSSYEQYF. The chain recombines TRBV27 with TRBJ2-7; TCRdb proposes TRBD2, but this gene call is untestable without DNA. Per the germline V gene, CDR1 is MNHEY and CDR2 is SMNVEV (reference sequence). CDR3 length equals 15 residues.